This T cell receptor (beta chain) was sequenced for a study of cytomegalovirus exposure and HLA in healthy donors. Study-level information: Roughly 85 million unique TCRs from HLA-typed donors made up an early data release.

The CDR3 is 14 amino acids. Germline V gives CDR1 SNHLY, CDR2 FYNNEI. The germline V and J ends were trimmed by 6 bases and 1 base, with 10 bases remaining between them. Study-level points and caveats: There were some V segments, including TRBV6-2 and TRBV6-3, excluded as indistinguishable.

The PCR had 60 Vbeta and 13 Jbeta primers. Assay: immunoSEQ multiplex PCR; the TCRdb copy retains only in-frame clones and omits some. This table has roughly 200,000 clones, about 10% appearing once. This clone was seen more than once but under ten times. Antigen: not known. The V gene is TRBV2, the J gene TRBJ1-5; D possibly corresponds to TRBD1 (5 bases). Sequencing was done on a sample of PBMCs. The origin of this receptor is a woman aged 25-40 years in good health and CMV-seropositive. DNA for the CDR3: TGTGCCAGCAGGGGGGGGATGAGCAATCAGCCCCAGCATTTT. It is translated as CASRGGMSNQPQHF.